This T cell receptor (beta chain) was profiled in a study of T cells in Graves' hyperthyroidism and ophthalmopathy. Between the trimmed V and J ends, which lost 3 bases and 6 bases, there was a span of 13 bases. Germline V gene sequence: CDR1 LNHDA, CDR2 SQIVND (reference sequence). There are 14 residues in the CDR3. Broader study findings: Blood also contained most expanded thyroid clonotypes above 0.001.

Diagnosing involved the use of clinical symptoms, serum thyroxine and TRAb, thyroid ultrasound and orbital computed tomography. Amplification of TCR beta CDR3 regions used RNA as the template. The HTBI primer set was used in a first-round RT-PCR of the TCR CDR3. TCRdb re-called the multiplex PCR reads with MiXCR, one entry per CDR3 protein. The table shows fewer than 350,000 distinct CDR3 sequences, with roughly 21% occurring only once. This clonotype was seen just once. The antigen remains unidentified. This receptor was obtained from a woman aged 45-65 years with Graves' hyperthyroidism. J is TRBJ2-3 and V is TRBV19, with D unclear. The sequenced sample consisted of blood. The CDR3 region has the DNA TGTGCCAGTAGTATTCGGTCTTCACGGGATACGCAGTATTTT. Amino acid sequence: CASSIRSSRDTQYF. Full variable domain (missing parts from reference TRBV19 and TRBJ2-3): DGGITQSPKYLFRKEGQNVTLSCEQNLNHDAMYWYRQDPGQGLRLIYYSQIVNDFQKGDIAEGYSVSREKKESFPLTVTSAQKNPTAFYLCASSIRSSRDTQYFGPGTRLTVL.